The sequence of this T cell receptor (beta chain) was determined in a study of T cell repertoires in cytomegalovirus infection. V gave up 4 bases and J gave up 5 bases, with 9 bases separating them. CDR1 and CDR2 from the germline V gene are SGHTA and FQGNSA. The CDR3 is 13 residues long. MiXCR, run by TCRdb on the reads, gives a single entry per CDR3 protein. The table includes approximately 500,000 distinct CDR3 sequences, 11% detected once. The receptor comes from a human donor in good health (CMV status not recorded). Some clones in this sample may be carry-over from other donors' samples. This chain links TRBV7-2 with TRBJ1-5, with D maybe TRBD1 (6 bases). Specimen: PBMCs. The chain's CDR3 is CASSYRDHQPQHF. CDR3 coding DNA: TGTGCCAGCAGCTACAGGGACCATCAGCCCCAGCATTTT.